This T cell receptor (beta chain) stems from a study of blood T cell repertoires in COVID-19. Only in-frame clones appear in the TCRdb table, and some are missing; sequencing was by immunoSEQ multiplex PCR. Here the sample spans tens of thousands of clones, more than 75% being singletons. The V end lost 1 base, the J end lost 4 bases, and 16 bases lay between the germline ends. The CDR3 extends over 16 amino acids. Germline values: CDR1 MGHRA, CDR2 YSYEKL. The chain links TRBV4-1 to TRBJ1-2; a possible D gene is TRBD1 (6 bases). The clonotype comes from a man between 50 and 59 years old with active or convalescent COVID-19. Sequenced sample: peripheral blood. The chain's CDR3 is CASSQGTGSQIYGYTF. CDR3 bases: TGCGCCAGCAGCCAAGGAACAGGGTCCCAGATCTATGGCTACACCTTC.